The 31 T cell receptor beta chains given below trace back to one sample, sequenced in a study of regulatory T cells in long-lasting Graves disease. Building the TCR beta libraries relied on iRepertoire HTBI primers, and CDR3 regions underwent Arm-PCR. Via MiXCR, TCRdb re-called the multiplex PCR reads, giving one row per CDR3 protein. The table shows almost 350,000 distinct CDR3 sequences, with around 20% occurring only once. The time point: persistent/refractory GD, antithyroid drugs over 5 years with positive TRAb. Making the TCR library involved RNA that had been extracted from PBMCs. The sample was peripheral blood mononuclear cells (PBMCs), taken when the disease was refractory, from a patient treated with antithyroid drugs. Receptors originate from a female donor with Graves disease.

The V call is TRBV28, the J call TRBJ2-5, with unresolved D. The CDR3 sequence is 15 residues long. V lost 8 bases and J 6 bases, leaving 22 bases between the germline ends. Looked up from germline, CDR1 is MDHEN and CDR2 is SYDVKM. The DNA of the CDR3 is TGTGCCAGCGGGTCCGGACGGCGACCTGGGAAGACCCAGTACTTC. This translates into CASGSGRRPGKTQYF.

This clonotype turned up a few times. The CDR3 sequence: CASSVKVSGSDEQFF. The CDR3 nucleotides read TGTGCCAGCAGCGTAAAAGTTAGCGGGAGCGATGAGCAGTTCTTC. The chain recombines TRBV9 with TRBJ2-1; 9 nucleotides match TRBD2. This CDR3 contains 15 residues. The V and J ends lost 1 base and 8 bases, in that order; junction bases with no gene match: 7. Germline CDR1 reads SGDLS; CDR2 reads YYNGEE.

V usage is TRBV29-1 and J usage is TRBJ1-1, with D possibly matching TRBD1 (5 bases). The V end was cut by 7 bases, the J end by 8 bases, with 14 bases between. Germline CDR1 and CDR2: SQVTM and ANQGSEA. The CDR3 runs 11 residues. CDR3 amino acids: CSAYPRDEAFF. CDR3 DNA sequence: TGCAGCGCCTACCCCAGGGACGAAGCTTTCTTT. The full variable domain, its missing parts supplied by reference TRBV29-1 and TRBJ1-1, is SAVISQKPSRDICQRGTSLTIQCQVDSQVTMMFWYRQQPGQSLTLIATANQGSEATYESGFVIDKFPISRPNLTFSTLTVSNMSPEDSSIYLCSAYPRDEAFFGQGTRLTVV.

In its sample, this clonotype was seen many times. This CDR3 is CASSEFVVASTGGKLFF. Written as DNA, the CDR3 is TGTGCCAGCAGTGAGTTCGTCGTGGCCTCTACTGGGGGCAAACTGTTTTTT. This chain connects TRBV2 to TRBJ1-4; D may be TRBD1 (6 bases). The CDR3 runs 17 residues. Germline V lookup: CDR1 SNHLY, CDR2 FYNNEI. The ends were cut back, 3 bases at V and 11 bases at J, with 25 bases in the middle.

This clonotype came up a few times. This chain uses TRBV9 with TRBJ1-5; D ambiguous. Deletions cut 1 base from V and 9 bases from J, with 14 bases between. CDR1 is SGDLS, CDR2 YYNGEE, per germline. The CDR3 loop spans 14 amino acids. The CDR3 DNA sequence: TGTGCCAGCAGCGTAAACGAGCACTGGTCGCCCCAGCATTTT. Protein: CASSVNEHWSPQHF.

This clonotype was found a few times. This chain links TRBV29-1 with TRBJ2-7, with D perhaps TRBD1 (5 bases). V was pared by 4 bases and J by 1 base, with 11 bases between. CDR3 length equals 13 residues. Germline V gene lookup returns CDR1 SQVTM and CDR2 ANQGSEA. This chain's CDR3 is CSVAGQPSYEQYF. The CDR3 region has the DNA TGCAGCGTTGCAGGGCAGCCTTCCTACGAGCAGTACTTC.

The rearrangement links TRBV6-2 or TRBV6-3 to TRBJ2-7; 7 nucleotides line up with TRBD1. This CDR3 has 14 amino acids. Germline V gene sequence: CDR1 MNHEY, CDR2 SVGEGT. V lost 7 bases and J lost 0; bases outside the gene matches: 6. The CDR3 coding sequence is TGTGCCAGCAAACTGACAGGGAGCTCCTACGAGCAGTACTTC. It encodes CASKLTGSSYEQYF.

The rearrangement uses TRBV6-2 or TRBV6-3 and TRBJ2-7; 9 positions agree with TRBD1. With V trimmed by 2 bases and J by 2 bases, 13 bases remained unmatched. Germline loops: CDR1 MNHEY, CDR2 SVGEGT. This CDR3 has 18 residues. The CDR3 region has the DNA TGTGCCAGCAGTTACCTCCCGGCAACAGGGGGCGCGCCCTACGAGCAGTACTTC. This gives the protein CASSYLPATGGAPYEQYF.

DNA for the CDR3: TGTGCCAGCAGCGTGGGTGGCTGGGGGAGCCAAGAGACCCAGTACTTC. Its translation is CASSVGGWGSQETQYF. The chain uses TRBV9 and TRBJ2-5; either TRBD1 or TRBD2 may supply D (5 bases each). The CDR3 extends over 16 amino acids. Trimming pared 2 bases from V and 1 base from J, leaving 15 bases between. Germline V gene sequence: CDR1 SGDLS, CDR2 YYNGEE.

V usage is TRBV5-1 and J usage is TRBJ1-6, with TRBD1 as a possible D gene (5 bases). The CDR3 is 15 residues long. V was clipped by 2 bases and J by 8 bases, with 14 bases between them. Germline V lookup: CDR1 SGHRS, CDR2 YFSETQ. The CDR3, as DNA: TGCGCCAGCAGCTTACGACTGGGGGGTGATTCACCCCTCCACTTT. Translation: CASSLRLGGDSPLHF.

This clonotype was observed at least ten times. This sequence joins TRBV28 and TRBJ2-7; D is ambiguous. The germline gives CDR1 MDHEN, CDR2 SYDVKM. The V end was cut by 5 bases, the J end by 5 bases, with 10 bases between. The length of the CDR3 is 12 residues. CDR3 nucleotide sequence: TGTGCCAGCAGTATAGAAAGGAACGAGCAGTACTTC. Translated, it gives CASSIERNEQYF.

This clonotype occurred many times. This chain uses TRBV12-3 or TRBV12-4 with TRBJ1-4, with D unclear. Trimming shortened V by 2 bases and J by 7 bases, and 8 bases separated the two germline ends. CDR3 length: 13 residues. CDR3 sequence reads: CASSLTRREKLFF. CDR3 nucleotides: TGTGCCAGCAGTTTAACCCGACGTGAAAAACTGTTTTTT.

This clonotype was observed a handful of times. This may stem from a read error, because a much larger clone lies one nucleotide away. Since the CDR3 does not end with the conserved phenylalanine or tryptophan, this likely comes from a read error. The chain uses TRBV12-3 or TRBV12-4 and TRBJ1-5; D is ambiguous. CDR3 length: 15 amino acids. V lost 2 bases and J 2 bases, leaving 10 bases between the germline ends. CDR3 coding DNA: TGTGCCAGCAGTTTACGTGAAGGCCGCAATCAGCCCCAGCATCTT. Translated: CASSLREGRNQPQHL.

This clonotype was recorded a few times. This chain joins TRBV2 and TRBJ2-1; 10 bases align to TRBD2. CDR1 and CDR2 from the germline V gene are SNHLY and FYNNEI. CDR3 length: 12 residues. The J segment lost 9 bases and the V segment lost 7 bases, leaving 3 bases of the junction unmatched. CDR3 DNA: TGTGCCAGCACGTCTAGCGGGAGTGAGCAGTTCTTC. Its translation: CASTSSGSEQFF.

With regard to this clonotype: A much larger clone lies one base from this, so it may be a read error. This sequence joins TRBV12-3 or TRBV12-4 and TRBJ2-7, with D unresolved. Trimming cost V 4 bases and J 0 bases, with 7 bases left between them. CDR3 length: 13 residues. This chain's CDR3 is CASSYVSSYEQYF. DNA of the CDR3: TGTGCCAGCAGTTACGTCAGCTCCTACGAGCAGTACTTC.

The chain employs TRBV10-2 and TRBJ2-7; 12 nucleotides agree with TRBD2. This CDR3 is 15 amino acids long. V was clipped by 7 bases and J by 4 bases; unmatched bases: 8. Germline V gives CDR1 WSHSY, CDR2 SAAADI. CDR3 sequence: CASNSSGGDFYEQYF. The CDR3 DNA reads TGCGCCAGCAACTCTAGCGGGGGGGATTTTTACGAGCAGTACTTC.

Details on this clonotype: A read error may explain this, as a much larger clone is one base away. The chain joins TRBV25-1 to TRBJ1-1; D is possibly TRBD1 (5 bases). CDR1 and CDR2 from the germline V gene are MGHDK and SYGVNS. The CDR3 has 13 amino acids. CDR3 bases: TGTGCCAACAGTGAACAGGCCCACACTGAAGCTTTCTTT. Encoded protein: CANSEQAHTEAFF.

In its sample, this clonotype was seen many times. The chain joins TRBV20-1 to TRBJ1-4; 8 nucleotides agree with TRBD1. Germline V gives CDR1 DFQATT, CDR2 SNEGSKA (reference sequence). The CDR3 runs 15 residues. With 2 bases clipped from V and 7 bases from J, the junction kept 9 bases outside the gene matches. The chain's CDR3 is CSARQTGQGGEKLFF. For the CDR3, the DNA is TGCAGTGCTAGACAGACAGGACAGGGTGGTGAAAAACTGTTTTTT.

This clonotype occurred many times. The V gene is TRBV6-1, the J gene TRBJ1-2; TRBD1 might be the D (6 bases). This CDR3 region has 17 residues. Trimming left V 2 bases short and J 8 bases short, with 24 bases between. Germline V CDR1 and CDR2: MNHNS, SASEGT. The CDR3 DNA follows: TGTGCCAGCAGTGAAATCCCCGGGGCAGGGGAGTTAGGGGGCTACACCTTC. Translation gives CASSEIPGAGELGGYTF.

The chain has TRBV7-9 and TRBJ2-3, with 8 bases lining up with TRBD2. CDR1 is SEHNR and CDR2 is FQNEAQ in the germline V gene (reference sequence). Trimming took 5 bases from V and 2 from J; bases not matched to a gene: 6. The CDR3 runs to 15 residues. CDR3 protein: CASSPRGGNTDTQYF. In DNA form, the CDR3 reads TGTGCCAGCAGCCCCCGGGGGGGGAACACAGATACGCAGTATTTT.

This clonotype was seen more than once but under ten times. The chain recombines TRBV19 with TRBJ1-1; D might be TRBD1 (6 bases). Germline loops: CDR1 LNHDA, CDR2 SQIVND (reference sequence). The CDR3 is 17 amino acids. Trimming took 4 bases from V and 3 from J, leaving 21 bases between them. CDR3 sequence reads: CASSTTGYFSVDTEAFF. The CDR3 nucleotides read TGTGCCAGTAGTACTACAGGGTATTTCAGCGTTGACACTGAAGCTTTCTTT. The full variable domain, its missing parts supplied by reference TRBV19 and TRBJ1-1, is DGGITQSPKYLFRKEGQNVTLSCEQNLNHDAMYWYRQDPGQGLRLIYYSQIVNDFQKGDIAEGYSVSREKKESFPLTVTSAQKNPTAFYLCASSTTGYFSVDTEAFFGQGTRLTVV.

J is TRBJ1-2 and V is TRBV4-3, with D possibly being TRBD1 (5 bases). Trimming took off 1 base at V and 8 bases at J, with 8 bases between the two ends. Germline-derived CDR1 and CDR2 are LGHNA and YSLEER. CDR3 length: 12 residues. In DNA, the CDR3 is TGCGCCAGCAGCCAAGGGGACCGGGGCTACACCTTC. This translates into CASSQGDRGYTF.

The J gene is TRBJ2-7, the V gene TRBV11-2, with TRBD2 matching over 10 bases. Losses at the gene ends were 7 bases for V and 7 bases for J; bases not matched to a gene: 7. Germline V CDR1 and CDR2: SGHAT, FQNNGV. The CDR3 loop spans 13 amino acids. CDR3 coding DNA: TGTGCCAGCAACTCTCAAGCGGGGGGGGAGCAGTACTTC. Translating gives CASNSQAGGEQYF. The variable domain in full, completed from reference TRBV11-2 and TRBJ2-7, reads EAGVAQSPRYKIIEKRQSVAFWCNPISGHATLYWYQQILGQGPKLLIQFQNNGVVDDSQLPKDRFSAERLKGVDSTLKIQPAKLEDSAVYLCASNSQAGGEQYFGPGTRLTVT.

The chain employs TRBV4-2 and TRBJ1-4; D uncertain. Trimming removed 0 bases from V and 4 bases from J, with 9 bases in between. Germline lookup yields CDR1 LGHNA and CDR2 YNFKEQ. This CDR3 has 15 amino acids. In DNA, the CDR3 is TGTGCCAGCAGCCAAGAATGGGCATATAATGAAAAACTGTTTTTT. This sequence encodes CASSQEWAYNEKLFF.

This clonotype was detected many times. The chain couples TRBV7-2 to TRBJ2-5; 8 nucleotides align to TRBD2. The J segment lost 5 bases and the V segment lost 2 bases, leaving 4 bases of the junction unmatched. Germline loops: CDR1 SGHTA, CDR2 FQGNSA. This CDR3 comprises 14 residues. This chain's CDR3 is CASSLRGGLETQYF. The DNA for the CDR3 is TGTGCCAGCAGCTTACGCGGGGGGTTGGAGACCCAGTACTTC. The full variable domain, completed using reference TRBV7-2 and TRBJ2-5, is GAGVSQSPSNKVTEKGKDVELRCDPISGHTALYWYRQSLGQGLEFLIYFQGNSAPDKSGLPSDRFSAERTGGSVSTLTIQRTQQEDSAVYLCASSLRGGLETQYFGPGTRLLVL.

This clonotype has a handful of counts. The CDR3 DNA sequence: TGTGCCAGCTCAGCCGGACAGGTCCCCGGCTACACCTTC. Its translation is CASSAGQVPGYTF. V gene TRBV18 combines with J gene TRBJ1-2, with TRBD1 matching over 7 bases. The CDR3 sequence is 13 residues long. V was pared by 5 bases and J by 8 bases, with 8 bases of the junction left unmatched. Germline V lookup: CDR1 KGHSH, CDR2 LQKENI.

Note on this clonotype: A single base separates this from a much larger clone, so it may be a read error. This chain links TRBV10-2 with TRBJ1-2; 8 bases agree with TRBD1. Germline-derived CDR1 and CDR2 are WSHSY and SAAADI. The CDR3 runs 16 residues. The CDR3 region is CASSPGQGPFNYDYTF. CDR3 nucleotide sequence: TGCGCCAGCAGTCCCGGACAGGGACCATTTAACTATGACTACACCTTC.

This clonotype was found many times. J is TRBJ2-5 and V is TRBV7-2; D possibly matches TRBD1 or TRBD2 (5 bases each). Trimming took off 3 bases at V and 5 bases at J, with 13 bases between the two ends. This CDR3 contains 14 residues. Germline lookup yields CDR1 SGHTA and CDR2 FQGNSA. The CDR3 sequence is CASSFFEGRETQYF. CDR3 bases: TGTGCCAGCAGCTTCTTTGAGGGGCGGGAGACCCAGTACTTC.

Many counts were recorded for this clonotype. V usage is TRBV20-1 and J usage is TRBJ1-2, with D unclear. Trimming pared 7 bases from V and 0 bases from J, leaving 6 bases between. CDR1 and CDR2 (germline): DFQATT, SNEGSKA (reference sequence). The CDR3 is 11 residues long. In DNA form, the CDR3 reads TGCAGTGTAGTATCTAACTATGGCTACACCTTC. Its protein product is CSVVSNYGYTF.

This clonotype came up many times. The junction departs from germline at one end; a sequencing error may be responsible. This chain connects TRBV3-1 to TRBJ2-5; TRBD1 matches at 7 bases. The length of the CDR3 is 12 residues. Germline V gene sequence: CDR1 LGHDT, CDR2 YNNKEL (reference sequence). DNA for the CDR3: TGTGCCAGCAGCCAAGCTGAGGGGGCCTCGAACTTC. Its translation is CASSQAEGASNF.

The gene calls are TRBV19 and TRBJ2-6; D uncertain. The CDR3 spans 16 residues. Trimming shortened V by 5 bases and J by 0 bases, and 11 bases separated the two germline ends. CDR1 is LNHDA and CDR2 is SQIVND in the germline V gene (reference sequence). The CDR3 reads CASSYPLHSGANVLTF. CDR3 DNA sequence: TGTGCCAGTAGTTATCCACTCCACTCTGGGGCCAACGTCCTGACTTTC.